These 12 T cell receptor beta chains were sequenced from one sample in a study of T cell responses to AZD1222 COVID-19 vaccine. Assay used: immunoSEQ multiplex PCR; TCRdb lists only in-frame clones, some missing. The sample carries some 120,000 clones, around nine tenths recorded once. Specimen: peripheral blood, collected on day 0 of AZD1222 vaccination. These receptors came from an adult in good health.

As DNA, the CDR3 is TGTGCCAGCCGCGGGGGGCCGCCAGATACGCAGTATTTT. Amino acids: CASRGGPPDTQYF. The V and J genes are TRBV6-6 and TRBJ2-3; TRBD2 agrees at 8 bases. CDR1 MNHNY and CDR2 SVGAGI come from the germline V gene (reference sequence). The CDR3 totals 13 residues. V shed 8 bases, J shed 4 bases, and the junction held 5 bases outside the gene matches.

The chain is built from TRBV28 and TRBJ2-7, with 8 bases lining up with TRBD2. Germline CDR1 reads MDHEN; CDR2 reads SYDVKM. The CDR3 runs 16 residues. V was pared by 8 bases and J by 0 bases, with 12 bases of the junction left unmatched. The CDR3 protein is CASPQTGGGPSYEQYF. CDR3 DNA: TGTGCCAGCCCCCAGACCGGGGGGGGCCCCTCCTACGAGCAGTACTTC.

The chain combines TRBV6-5 with TRBJ2-1, with TRBD2 as a possible D gene (6 bases). This CDR3 is built from 15 residues. V dropped 6 bases and J dropped 2 bases, with 14 bases sitting between them. Germline loops: CDR1 MNHEY, CDR2 SVGAGI. The DNA of the CDR3 is TGTGCCAGCAGCATTTGGACTACCGCCTACAATGAGCAGTTCTTC. Translating gives CASSIWTTAYNEQFF.

This chain uses TRBV12-3 or TRBV12-4 with TRBJ1-1; D is undetermined. The V and J ends lost 3 bases and 7 bases respectively, with 12 bases between them. The CDR3 loop spans 13 amino acids. The CDR3 reads CASSFKANLEAFF. The CDR3 DNA reads TGTGCCAGCAGTTTCAAGGCAAATCTTGAAGCTTTCTTT.

The chain carries TRBV6-5 and TRBJ2-5; tentative D call: TRBD1 (6 bases). The CDR3 has 14 amino acids. Trimming removed 1 base at V and 5 bases at J, with 11 bases between. Germline CDR1 is MNHEY and CDR2 is SVGAGI. The CDR3 here is CASSYFGGEETQYF. The CDR3 DNA is TGTGCCAGCAGTTACTTTGGGGGCGAGGAGACCCAGTACTTC.

This chain connects TRBV29-1 to TRBJ2-3, with D possibly matching TRBD2 (5 bases). V was trimmed by 6 bases and J by 5 bases, leaving 21 bases between them. This CDR3 comprises 15 residues. Germline V CDR1 and CDR2: SQVTM, ANQGSEA. The DNA for the CDR3 is TGCAGCGTCGGACCCGGGATGACGGTCGGAGATACGCAGTATTTT. It encodes CSVGPGMTVGDTQYF.

The chain is built from TRBV18 and TRBJ1-2, with unresolved D. V lost 1 base and J 4 bases, leaving 10 bases between the germline ends. Germline V lookup: CDR1 KGHSH, CDR2 LQKENI. This CDR3 contains 14 residues. The CDR3 sequence is CASSPRETPYGYTF. CDR3 sequence (DNA): TGTGCCAGCTCACCACGGGAGACTCCCTATGGCTACACCTTC.

The sample holds a few counts of this clone. The chain combines TRBV7-2 with TRBJ2-2; TRBD2 agrees at 10 bases. Germline lookup yields CDR1 SGHTA and CDR2 FQGNSA. V lost 5 bases and J lost 5; bases outside the gene matches: 11. The CDR3 has 17 residues. In nucleotides, the CDR3 is TGTGCCAGCAGCCGCACGGCTAGCGGGAGTGGTACCGGGGAGCTGTTTTTT. It encodes CASSRTASGSGTGELFF.

The chain has TRBV3-1 (or the pseudogene TRBV3-2) and TRBJ2-3; D is uncertain. Trimming shortened V by 0 bases and J by 4 bases, and 5 bases separated the two germline ends. Germline V lookup: CDR1 LGHDT, CDR2 YNNKEL (reference sequence). This CDR3 comprises 13 residues. The CDR3 loop is CASSQDEADTQYF. The CDR3 region has the DNA TGTGCCAGCAGCCAAGATGAAGCAGATACGCAGTATTTT.

The rearrangement links TRBV7-9 to TRBJ2-5; 7 bases match TRBD1. J gave up 3 bases and V 6 bases, and 10 bases lay outside the gene matches. The CDR3 loop spans 15 amino acids. The germline V gene has CDR1 SEHNR and CDR2 FQNEAQ (reference sequence). CDR3 in DNA: TGTGCCAGCAGTTCTGGACAGGTATCGGAAGAGACCCAGTACTTC. It yields the protein CASSSGQVSEETQYF.

The DNA of the CDR3 is TGTGCCAGCAGCCCCGACCCGTTGAATCAGCCCCAGCATTTT. It yields the protein CASSPDPLNQPQHF. The chain carries TRBV7-2 and TRBJ1-5, with D unclear. CDR3 length: 14 amino acids. Germline V gene lookup returns CDR1 SGHTA and CDR2 FQGNSA. Trimming took 5 bases from V and 4 from J, leaving 12 bases between them.

This chain joins TRBV5-5 and TRBJ1-1; D is unresolved. Germline CDR1 reads SGHKS; CDR2 reads YYEKEE (reference sequence). Trimming cost V 6 bases and J 3 bases, with 15 bases left between them. This CDR3 contains 14 residues. The DNA for the CDR3 is TGTGCCAGCAACTTCCAATCTCGGGACACTGAAGCTTTCTTT. This codes for CASNFQSRDTEAFF.